This TCR beta chain was identified during a study of blood T cell repertoires in COVID-19. Whole-study context: COVID-19 samples collected from the United States, Italy and Spain covered acute and convalescent phases. From T cells, B-cell-depleted T cells, or PBMCs came the material, which was cDNA or gDNA.

The V gene end was trimmed by 4 bases and the J gene end by 6 bases; junction bases not matched to a gene: 4. The germline V gene encodes CDR1 LNHDA and CDR2 SQIVND (reference sequence). CDR3 size: 14 residues. In the study's own analysis: Estimated nucleated cell counts came from reference gene primer amplification. Sequenced by immunoSEQ multiplex PCR; TCRdb stores in-frame clones only, minus some. That table furnishes V, J and clone size, whereas the DNA furnished D and trimming. The table includes some 310,000 clones, 75% to 90% detected once. The sequence was collected from a woman aged 30 to 39 with COVID-19, enrolled during active disease. What was sequenced was peripheral blood. The J gene is TRBJ2-1, the V gene TRBV19, with TRBD1 matching over 9 bases. The CDR3 DNA sequence: TGTGCCAGTAGTAGGGACAGGGACCTCAATGAGCAGTTCTTC. It translates to CASSRDRDLNEQFF.